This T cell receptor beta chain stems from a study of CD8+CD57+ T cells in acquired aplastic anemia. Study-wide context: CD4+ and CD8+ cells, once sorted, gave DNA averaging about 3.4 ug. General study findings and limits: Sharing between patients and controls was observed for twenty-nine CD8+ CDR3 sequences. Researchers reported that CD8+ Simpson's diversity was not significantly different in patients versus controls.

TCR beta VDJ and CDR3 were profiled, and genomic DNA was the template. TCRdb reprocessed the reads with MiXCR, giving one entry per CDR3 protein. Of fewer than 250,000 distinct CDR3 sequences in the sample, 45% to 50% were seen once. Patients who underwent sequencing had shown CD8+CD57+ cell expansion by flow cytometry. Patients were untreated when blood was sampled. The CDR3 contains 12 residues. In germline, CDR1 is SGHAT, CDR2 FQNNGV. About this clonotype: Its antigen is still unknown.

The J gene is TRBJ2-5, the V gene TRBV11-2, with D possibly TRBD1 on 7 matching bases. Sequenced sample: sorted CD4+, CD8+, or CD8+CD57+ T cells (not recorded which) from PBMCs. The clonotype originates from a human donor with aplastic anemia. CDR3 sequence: CATQGGQETQYF. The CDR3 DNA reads TGTGCGACGCAGGGGGGTCAGGAGACCCAGTACTTC. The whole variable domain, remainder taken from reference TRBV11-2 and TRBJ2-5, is EAGVAQSPRYKIIEKRQSVAFWCNPISGHATLYWYQQILGQGPKLLIQFQNNGVVDDSQLPKDRFSAERLKGVDSTLKIQPAKLEDSAVYLCATQGGQETQYFGPGTRLLVL.